This TCR beta chain was captured in a study of T-cell reconstitution after alpha-beta-depleted transplantation in children. Germline assignment: CDR1 MNHEY and CDR2 SMNVEV (reference sequence). The junction had 11 bases not matched to a gene; V was cut back by 6 bases and J by 7 bases. The CDR3 has 14 amino acids. Study results and caveats: Among T cells one year after transplant, newly produced cells accounted for most counts and diversity.

This clonotype was counted between two and nine times. Its antigen remains unidentified. As it was prepared, the TCRbeta library received unique molecular identifiers. One entry per CDR3 protein results from TCRdb running MiXCR on the PCR reads. The data contain some 300,000 distinct CDR3 sequences, approximately 7.3% of them singletons. The chain combines TRBV27 with TRBJ1-2; 7 bases map to TRBD1. Source: peripheral blood, taken 360 days after TCRalphabeta/CD19-depleted stem cell transplant. The sequence came from a female patient aged 2-15 years who had a stem cell transplant for Fanconi anemia, so the T cells may come from the graft donor. Here the CDR3 reads CASSITQGWVGYTF. CDR3 DNA: TGTGCCAGCAGCATTACACAGGGGTGGGTTGGCTACACCTTC.